Listed below are T cell receptor beta chains from one sample, sequenced in a study of blood T cell repertoires in COVID-19. TCRdb keeps only in-frame clones here, not all; method: immunoSEQ multiplex PCR. The sample yields around 72,000 clones, roughly 90% seen once. The sample comprised peripheral blood. The receptors were gathered from a man between 50 and 59 years old with acute or convalescent COVID-19. The CDR3 runs from the conserved cysteine through the conserved F or W. Each record gives: V gene, J gene, clone size, D gene, CDR3 DNA, CDR3 protein. D genes are given only for firm matches. The size entry is marked missing in some rows and otherwise reads once, few, many or a size class.

V: TRBV11-2; J: TRBJ2-1; size: NA; D: NA; DNA: TGTGCCAGCAGCTCCCATATGGCTCCGAATGAGCAGTTCTTC; CDR3: CASSSHMAPNEQFF
V: TRBV29-1; J: TRBJ2-3; size: NA; D: TRBD1; DNA: TGCAGCGTCCCGGGACAGGGAACAGATACGCAGTATTTT; CDR3: CSVPGQGTDTQYF
V: TRBV7-2; J: TRBJ1-2; size: NA; D: TRBD1; DNA: TGTGCCAGCAGCTTAGAAGCGACAGGGGGCTTTGGCTATGGCTACACCTTC; CDR3: CASSLEATGGFGYGYTF
V: TRBV6-6; J: TRBJ2-1; size: NA; D: TRBD2; DNA: TGTGCCAGCAGTTACGGCGGGGGCTCCTACAATGAGCAGTTCTTC; CDR3: CASSYGGGSYNEQFF
V: TRBV18; J: TRBJ2-5; size: NA; D: TRBD2; DNA: TGTGCCAGCTCACCCACTAGCGGGGAGGAGACCCAGTACTTC; CDR3: CASSPTSGEETQYF
V: TRBV27; J: TRBJ2-5; size: NA; D: TRBD1; DNA: TGTGCCAGTGCAATCGACAGGGACGAGACCCAGTACTTC; CDR3: CASAIDRDETQYF
V: TRBV5-8; J: TRBJ1-3; size: NA; D: NA; DNA: TGTGCCAGCAGCTTGGGACAGGCGTCTGGAAACACCATATATTTT; CDR3: CASSLGQASGNTIYF
V: TRBV6-2/TRBV6-3; J: TRBJ2-5; size: NA; D: TRBD2; DNA: TGTGCCAGCAGTGCGGGGGGAGAGACCCAGTACTTC; CDR3: CASSAGGETQYF
V: TRBV6-5; J: TRBJ1-6; size: NA; D: TRBD1; DNA: TGTGCCAGCAGGCAACCCCAGGGGGGTAATTCACCCCTCCACTTT; CDR3: CASRQPQGGNSPLHF
V: TRBV12-3/TRBV12-4; J: TRBJ1-2; size: NA; D: NA; DNA: TGTGCCAGCAGCGCTCCTGAGGCCGCGGGCTACACCTTC; CDR3: CASSAPEAAGYTF
V: TRBV9; J: TRBJ1-6; size: NA; D: TRBD1; DNA: TGTGCCAGCAGCGGGGACAGGGGATATTCACCCCTCCACTTT; CDR3: CASSGDRGYSPLHF
V: TRBV28; J: TRBJ2-7; size: NA; D: NA; DNA: TGTGCCAGCAGTTTATATGTAGACAGGCCCTCCTACGAGCAGTACTTC; CDR3: CASSLYVDRPSYEQYF
V: TRBV7-6; J: TRBJ2-1; size: NA; D: NA; DNA: TGTGCCAGCAGCGGCAACCCGGGTCCTACCTACAATGAGCAGTTCTTC; CDR3: CASSGNPGPTYNEQFF
V: TRBV11-2; J: TRBJ2-2; size: NA; D: NA; DNA: TGTGCCAGCAGGAAACCTGCGCAGGTCAACACCGGGGAGCTGTTTTTT; CDR3: CASRKPAQVNTGELFF
V: TRBV14; J: TRBJ2-7; size: NA; D: NA; DNA: TGTGCCAGCAGCCGCCCGTCGCAGGGCCACGAGCAGTACTTC; CDR3: CASSRPSQGHEQYF
V: TRBV6-5; J: TRBJ1-4; size: many; D: NA; DNA: TGTGCCAGCAGGAGAACGACATATCTACGGGAAAAACTGTTTTTT; CDR3: CASRRTTYLREKLFF
V: TRBV27; J: TRBJ2-2; size: once; D: NA; DNA: TGTGCCAGCAGTTCCCAGGGCTCCGGGGAGCTGTTTTTT; CDR3: CASSSQGSGELFF
V: TRBV7-6; J: TRBJ2-7; size: NA; D: TRBD1; DNA: TGTGCCAGCAGCCCCCGGGACAGTACGTACGAGCAGTACTTC; CDR3: CASSPRDSTYEQYF
V: TRBV30; J: TRBJ1-3; size: NA; D: NA; DNA: TGTGCCTGGAGCTCTGGGGGGGGGCCAGGAAACACCATATATTTT; CDR3: CAWSSGGGPGNTIYF
V: TRBV10-3; J: TRBJ2-7; size: NA; D: NA; DNA: TGTGCCATCAGTGATCACAGGGGGGGACCCTACGAGCAGTACTTC; CDR3: CAISDHRGGPYEQYF
V: TRBV6-5; J: TRBJ1-1; size: NA; D: NA; DNA: TGTGCCAGCGGGGCGACGGTGAACACTGAAGCTTTCTTT; CDR3: CASGATVNTEAFF
V: TRBV3-1/TRBV3-2; J: TRBJ1-6; size: NA; D: NA; DNA: TGTGCCAGCAGAACAGGGTTCAATTCACCCCTCCACTTT; CDR3: CASRTGFNSPLHF
V: TRBV9; J: TRBJ1-1; size: NA; D: TRBD1; DNA: TGTGCCAGCAGCGCCCGACAGGGTGAAGCTTTCTTT; CDR3: CASSARQGEAFF
V: TRBV18; J: TRBJ1-2; size: once; D: TRBD1; DNA: TGTGCCAGCTCACCAGGGACAGACAACTATGGCTACACCTTC; CDR3: CASSPGTDNYGYTF
V: TRBV11-2; J: TRBJ2-7; size: NA; D: TRBD1; DNA: TGTGCCAGCAGTTCCGGGACAGGGGTCGAGCAGTACTTC; CDR3: CASSSGTGVEQYF
V: TRBV20-1; J: TRBJ1-1; size: once; D: NA; DNA: TGCAGTGCTGCACAGAACACTGAAGCTTTCTTT; CDR3: CSAAQNTEAFF
V: TRBV18; J: TRBJ1-2; size: NA; D: TRBD1; DNA: TGTGCCAGCTCAACGACAGGGGGCAATGTTGGCTACACCTTC; CDR3: CASSTTGGNVGYTF
V: TRBV7-9; J: TRBJ1-5; size: NA; D: NA; DNA: TGTGCCAGCAGCTTCGAGGGCAATCAGCCCCAGCATTTT; CDR3: CASSFEGNQPQHF
V: TRBV6-5; J: TRBJ2-3; size: NA; D: TRBD1; DNA: TGTGCCAGCACCCCGGGACAGGGCACAGATACGCAGTATTTT; CDR3: CASTPGQGTDTQYF
V: TRBV11-2; J: TRBJ2-7; size: NA; D: TRBD1; DNA: TGTGCCAGCAGCTTAGGAGGGACAGGGACGAGCTACGAGCAGTACTTC; CDR3: CASSLGGTGTSYEQYF
V: TRBV5-4; J: TRBJ2-7; size: NA; D: NA; DNA: TGTGCCAGCAGCCCCAGGGGTTCCTACGAGCAGTACTTC; CDR3: CASSPRGSYEQYF
V: TRBV5-4; J: TRBJ2-7; size: NA; D: TRBD2; DNA: TGTGCCAGCAGCTCCGGAAACCCTAGCGGGGGGGTCCACGAGCAGTACTTC; CDR3: CASSSGNPSGGVHEQYF
V: TRBV6-5; J: TRBJ1-2; size: NA; D: TRBD1; DNA: TGTGCCAGCAGTCCCCAGGGGGCGCAAACCCATGGCTACACCTTC; CDR3: CASSPQGAQTHGYTF
V: TRBV10-3; J: TRBJ1-2; size: NA; D: NA; DNA: TGTGCCATCAGTGAGTCGGGAGGTGGCTACACCTTC; CDR3: CAISESGGGYTF
V: TRBV4-1; J: TRBJ2-5; size: once; D: NA; DNA: TGCGCCAGCAGCCAGGGCCGAGGACTGAGGACGGAAGAGACCCAGTACTTC; CDR3: CASSQGRGLRTEETQYF
V: TRBV6-5; J: TRBJ2-1; size: NA; D: NA; DNA: TGTGCCAGCTCGTCGGCACCGGGTCCGAATGAGCAGTTCTTC; CDR3: CASSSAPGPNEQFF
V: TRBV11-3; J: TRBJ2-4; size: NA; D: NA; DNA: TGTGCCAGCAGTCCAAGCCCCGAACCATCCGTCATTCAGTACTTC; CDR3: CASSPSPEPSVIQYF
V: TRBV6-6; J: TRBJ1-5; size: NA; D: NA; DNA: TGTGCCAGCAGTAACAGGGATAATAGCAATCAGCCCCAGCATTTT; CDR3: CASSNRDNSNQPQHF
V: TRBV18; J: TRBJ1-4; size: once; D: NA; DNA: TGTGCCAGCTCACCAGGCAGGGATGAAAAACTGTTTTTT; CDR3: CASSPGRDEKLFF